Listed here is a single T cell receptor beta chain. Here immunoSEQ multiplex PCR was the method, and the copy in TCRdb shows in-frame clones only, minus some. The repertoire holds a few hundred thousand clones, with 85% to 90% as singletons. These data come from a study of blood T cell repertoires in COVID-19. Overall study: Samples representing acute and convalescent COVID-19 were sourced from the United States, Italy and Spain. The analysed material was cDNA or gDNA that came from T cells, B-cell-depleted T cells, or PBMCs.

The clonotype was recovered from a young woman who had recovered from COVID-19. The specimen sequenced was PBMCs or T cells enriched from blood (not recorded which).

The CDR3 DNA sequence: TGTGCTAGTGGTTTCCTTCAGGGGGCGGGAACTGAAGCTTTCTTT. This encodes CASGFLQGAGTEAFF. The chain carries TRBV12-5 and TRBJ1-1; 8 bases align to TRBD1. Germline CDR1 is LGHNT and CDR2 is FRNRAP. The CDR3 has 15 amino acids. The V gene end was trimmed by 3 bases and the J gene end by 5 bases; junction bases not matched to a gene: 8. Full variable domain (remainder filled in from reference TRBV12-5 and TRBJ1-1): DARVTQTPRHKVTEMGQEVTMRCQPILGHNTVFWYRQTMMQGLELLAYFRNRAPLDDSGMPKDRFSAEMPDATLATLKIQPSEPRDSAVYFCASGFLQGAGTEAFFGQGTRLTVV.